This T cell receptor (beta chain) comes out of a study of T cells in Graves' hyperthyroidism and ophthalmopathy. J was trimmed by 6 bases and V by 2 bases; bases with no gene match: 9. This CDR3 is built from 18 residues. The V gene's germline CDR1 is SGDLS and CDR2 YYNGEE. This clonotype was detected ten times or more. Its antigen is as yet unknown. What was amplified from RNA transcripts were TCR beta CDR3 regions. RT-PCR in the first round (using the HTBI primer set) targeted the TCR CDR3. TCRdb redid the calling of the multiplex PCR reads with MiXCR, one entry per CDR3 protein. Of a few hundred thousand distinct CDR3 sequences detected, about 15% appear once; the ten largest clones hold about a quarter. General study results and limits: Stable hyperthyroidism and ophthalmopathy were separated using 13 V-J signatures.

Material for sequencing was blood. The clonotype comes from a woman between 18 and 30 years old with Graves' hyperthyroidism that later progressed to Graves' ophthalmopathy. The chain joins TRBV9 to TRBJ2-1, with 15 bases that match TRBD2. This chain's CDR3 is CASSVGLAGGPSFNEQFF. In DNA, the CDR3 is TGTGCCAGCAGCGTCGGACTAGCGGGAGGGCCGAGTTTCAATGAGCAGTTCTTC.